The subject of this entry is one TCR beta chain. The sample originates from a study of blood T cell repertoires in COVID-19. Study at large: Nucleic acid was either cDNA or gDNA, and it came from T cells, B-cell-depleted T cells, or PBMCs.

The method was immunoSEQ multiplex PCR; TCRdb's version includes in-frame clones alone and lacks a portion of them. The profile shows around 15,000 clones, over 80% of them singletons. This CDR3 contains 12 residues. Trimming stripped 1 base from V and 7 bases from J, with 7 bases between. Germline values: CDR1 SEHNR, CDR2 FQNEAQ (reference sequence). This TCR derives from a human donor in a cohort sampled during active COVID-19. Sequenced: peripheral blood. V gene TRBV7-9 combines with J gene TRBJ1-1; D is ambiguous. CDR3: CASSLVGDEAFF. CDR3 DNA: TGTGCCAGCAGCTTAGTTGGAGATGAAGCTTTCTTT.